This T cell receptor (beta chain) was captured by sequencing in a study of T cells in Graves' hyperthyroidism and ophthalmopathy. This clonotype was observed many times. V was clipped by 7 bases and J by 4 bases; unmatched bases: 16. This CDR3 region has 18 residues. Germline V gives CDR1 LNHDA, CDR2 SQIVND (reference sequence). What was amplified from RNA transcripts were TCR beta CDR3 regions. TCR CDR3 regions were first amplified by RT-PCR with HTBI primers. A single record per CDR3 protein comes from TCRdb applying MiXCR to the multiplex PCR reads. The profile covers a few hundred thousand distinct CDR3 sequences, with roughly 14% appearing a single time and almost 6% taken by the ten largest.

The chain uses TRBV19 and TRBJ1-2; 12 bases fit TRBD1. The sequenced sample consisted of blood. This clonotype was obtained from a young woman with Graves' hyperthyroidism that later progressed to Graves' ophthalmopathy. The CDR3 coding sequence is TGTGCCAGTACTCCATGGAGGGACAGGGGGCACGACGGCTATGGCTACACCTTC. Protein: CASTPWRDRGHDGYGYTF.